These T cell receptor beta chains were read from a single sample in a study of cytomegalovirus exposure and HLA in healthy donors. Produced via immunoSEQ multiplex PCR; TCRdb's table is partial and in-frame only. This table has 150,000 to 200,000 clones, around 69% appearing once. The specimen was PBMCs. The source of these receptors is a man between 60 and 75 years old in good health and CMV-seronegative. The CDR3 runs from the conserved cysteine through the conserved F or W. The D gene is left open where the match is weak. A clone size is listed for some rows: how often the clone was seen (once, few, many), or a class if it is expanded.

>TRBD2|TRBJ2-5|.|TRBV5-4
CASSPASGGAQETQYF
TGTGCCAGCAGCCCAGCTAGCGGGGGGGCCCAAGAGACCCAGTACTTC
>.|TRBJ2-3|.|TRBV18
CASSPPFGPDTQYF
TGTGCCAGCTCACCACCGTTTGGGCCAGATACGCAGTATTTT
>.|TRBJ1-5|.|TRBV19
CASSPLADSNQPQHF
TGTGCCAGTAGTCCGTTAGCAGATAGCAATCAGCCCCAGCATTTT
>.|TRBJ2-7|.|TRBV25-1
CASSSSPHEQYF
TGTGCCAGCAGTTCTAGCCCCCACGAGCAGTACTTC
>.|TRBJ2-1|.|TRBV5-4
CASSLQGYNEQFF
TGTGCCAGCAGCTTACAGGGATACAATGAGCAGTTCTTC
>TRBD1|TRBJ1-1|.|TRBV7-8
CASSLLVARGHTEAFF
TGTGCCAGCAGCTTACTGGTTGCCAGGGGGCACACTGAAGCTTTCTTT
>.|TRBJ2-3|.|TRBV12-5
CASGFSVIGSTDTQYF
TGTGCTAGTGGTTTTAGCGTGATCGGAAGCACAGATACGCAGTATTTT
>.|TRBJ2-7|.|TRBV7-9
CASSQIYEQYF
TGTGCCAGCAGCCAGATCTACGAGCAGTACTTC
>TRBD2|TRBJ2-1|.|TRBV4-3
CASSQGGTRVTDEQFF
TGCGCCAGCAGCCAGGGGGGGACCCGTGTGACGGATGAGCAGTTCTTC
>TRBD1|TRBJ1-3|.|TRBV6-5
CASSRDRVSGNTIYF
TGTGCCAGCAGTAGGGACAGGGTATCTGGAAACACCATATATTTT
>.|TRBJ1-4|.|TRBV7-9
CASSSQASNEKLFF
TGTGCCAGCAGCTCTCAAGCCTCTAATGAAAAACTGTTTTTT
>TRBD1|TRBJ2-5|.|TRBV7-3
CASSYDRDGATYF
TGTGCCAGCAGCTATGACAGGGACGGAGCTACGTACTTC
>.|TRBJ1-2|.|TRBV28
CASSLGSGVYGYTF
TGTGCCAGCAGTTTAGGATCCGGGGTCTATGGCTACACCTTC
>TRBD2|TRBJ2-3|.|TRBV4-1
CASSRRKASGETDTQYF
TGCGCCAGCAGCCGGCGCAAGGCTAGCGGGGAGACAGATACGCAGTATTTT
>TRBD2|TRBJ2-5|once|TRBV5-1
CASSPAFSGRARETQYF
TGCGCCAGCAGCCCGGCATTTAGCGGGAGGGCCCGGGAGACCCAGTACTTC
>.|TRBJ2-7|.|TRBV7-2
CASSLDSRPLYEQYF
TGTGCCAGCAGCTTAGACTCACGCCCCCTCTACGAGCAGTACTTC
>.|TRBJ2-3|few|TRBV18
CASSPPPGTDTQYF
TGTGCCAGCTCACCACCGCCAGGCACAGATACGCAGTATTTT
>TRBD2|TRBJ2-5|once|TRBV29-1
CSVDGGAKDPETQYF
TGCAGCGTGGACGGGGGGGCCAAAGACCCGGAGACCCAGTACTTC
>.|TRBJ2-3|.|TRBV6-1
CASSLRTGTDTQYF
TGTGCCAGCAGTTTACGGACAGGCACAGATACGCAGTATTTT
>.|TRBJ2-2|.|TRBV7-6
CASGLLQGRNTGELFF
TGTGCCAGCGGGTTACTACAGGGTAGGAACACCGGGGAGCTGTTTTTT
>.|TRBJ2-3|.|TRBV10-3
CAILRSPGADTQYF
TGTGCCATCCTCCGTTCCCCGGGTGCAGATACGCAGTATTTT
>.|TRBJ1-3|.|TRBV5-1
CASSLDPGSGNTIYF
TGCGCCAGCAGCTTGGATCCAGGCTCTGGAAACACCATATATTTT
>.|TRBJ1-1|few|TRBV2
CASPRDTEGTEAFF
TGTGCCAGCCCGAGGGACACCGAAGGCACTGAAGCTTTCTTT
>.|TRBJ1-1|.|TRBV5-5
CASSLVGVGRGSIEAFF
TGTGCCAGCAGCTTGGTGGGGGTAGGGAGGGGCAGCATTGAAGCTTTCTTT
>TRBD1|TRBJ2-3|.|TRBV4-3
CASSQETRTGGSTDTQYF
TGCGCCAGCAGCCAAGAAACAAGAACAGGGGGGAGCACAGATACGCAGTATTTT
>.|TRBJ2-7|.|TRBV11-3
CASSLGGISYEQYF
TGTGCCAGCAGCTTAGGCGGGATCTCCTACGAGCAGTACTTC
>TRBD1|TRBJ2-1|.|TRBV28
CASSPGQGTGSYNEQFF
TGTGCCAGCAGCCCGGGACAGGGAACGGGCTCCTACAATGAGCAGTTCTTC
>.|TRBJ2-7|.|TRBV5-8
CASSTNPSYEQYF
TGTGCCAGCAGCACAAATCCAAGCTACGAGCAGTACTTC
>TRBD1|TRBJ1-2|.|TRBV6-5
CASSHPGQGAYGYTF
TGTGCCAGCAGCCACCCGGGACAGGGGGCCTATGGCTACACCTTC
>.|TRBJ2-2|.|TRBV7-2
CASSGSGPNTGELFF
TGTGCCAGCAGCGGGTCAGGGCCGAACACCGGGGAGCTGTTTTTT
>.|TRBJ2-2|.|TRBV9
CASSPLAENTGELFF
TGTGCCAGCAGCCCGTTAGCGGAGAACACCGGGGAGCTGTTTTTT
>.|TRBJ2-5|once|TRBV14
CASSQSPNRETQYF
TGTGCCAGCAGCCAAAGCCCGAATCGGGAGACCCAGTACTTC
>TRBD1|TRBJ1-2|.|TRBV27
CASSLLGTGADGYTF
TGTGCCAGCAGTTTATTGGGGACAGGGGCAGATGGCTACACCTTC
>TRBD1|TRBJ2-7|.|TRBV7-8
CASSLVGTGFAYEQYF
TGTGCCAGCAGCTTAGTTGGGACAGGGTTCGCCTACGAGCAGTACTTC
>TRBD2|TRBJ2-2|once|TRBV28
CASMLAGTPETGELFF
TGTGCCAGCATGCTAGCGGGAACCCCGGAGACCGGGGAGCTGTTTTTT
>.|TRBJ2-3|few|TRBV30
CAWDGQRRGHGDTQYF
TGTGCCTGGGATGGACAACGGAGGGGGCATGGAGATACGCAGTATTTT
>TRBD1|TRBJ2-3|once|TRBV5-4
CASTKALGQGSPDTQYF
TGTGCCAGCACCAAAGCCCTCGGACAGGGGAGTCCAGATACGCAGTATTTT
>TRBD1|TRBJ1-2|.|TRBV6-1
CASRIGGTAYGYTF
TGTGCCAGCAGGATTGGAGGGACAGCCTATGGCTACACCTTC
>.|TRBJ2-7|.|TRBV9
CASSVAEGGQPYEQYF
TGTGCCAGCAGCGTAGCTGAGGGGGGGCAGCCTTACGAGCAGTACTTC